This T cell receptor beta chain was identified during a study of blood T cell repertoires in COVID-19. About the research overall: PBMCs, B-cell-depleted T cells, or T cells were the source of the cDNA or gDNA that made up the material.

This CDR3 has 15 residues. The germline gives CDR1 MDHEN, CDR2 SYDVKM. V lost 6 bases, J lost 1 base, and 8 bases stayed unmatched. Profiled with immunoSEQ multiplex PCR; TCRdb holds only in-frame clones, not every one. The sample carries approximately 150,000 clones, roughly 84% recorded once. It was during active infection that Seattle patients were enrolled and then longitudinally followed. The material sequenced was peripheral blood. The TCR was taken from a man between 25 and 39 years old with COVID-19, enrolled during active disease. The gene calls are TRBV28 and TRBJ1-1; 7 bases map to TRBD1. CDR3: CASRTGIRSNTEAFF. The CDR3 bases are TGTGCCAGCAGGACAGGGATTAGGTCGAACACTGAAGCTTTCTTT.